This section outlines one TCR beta chain sequence together with its context. No antigen is known for it. Noted treatment: over 15 received Ad26.COV2.S at low or high dose, single or two shots; several received placebo; per-sample allocation not given. After the first vaccine or placebo injection, samples were drawn on day 63. The sample originates from a study of Ad26.COV2.S vaccination and SARS-CoV-2 variants. As for the study in general: Donor had been placed in the Ad26.COV2.S arm of the COV1001 trial. Recipients of Ad26.COV2.S got it intramuscularly, once or twice 56 days apart.

Clones were read by immunoSEQ multiplex PCR, and TCRdb kept only the in-frame ones, dropping some. The sample consists of approximately 410,000 clones, approximately 88% of them appearing once. The J segment lost 3 bases and the V segment lost 5 bases, leaving 7 bases of the junction unmatched. The CDR3 contains 15 residues. The germline V gene has CDR1 SGHTA and CDR2 FQGNSA. Whole-study findings and limits: Substantial breadth was reportedly displayed by spike-specific CD8+ and CD4+ T cell responses after vaccination.

The source is a person aged 18-65 years who received the Ad26.COV2.S COVID-19 vaccine or a placebo. The chain links TRBV7-2 to TRBJ2-3; 8 nucleotides line up with TRBD1. The sequencing used peripheral blood, collected in a trial of Ad26.COV2.S vaccine versus placebo. In DNA form, the CDR3 reads TGTGCCAGCAGCGCCCGCGGGACAGGAACAGATACGCAGTATTTT. It is translated as CASSARGTGTDTQYF.